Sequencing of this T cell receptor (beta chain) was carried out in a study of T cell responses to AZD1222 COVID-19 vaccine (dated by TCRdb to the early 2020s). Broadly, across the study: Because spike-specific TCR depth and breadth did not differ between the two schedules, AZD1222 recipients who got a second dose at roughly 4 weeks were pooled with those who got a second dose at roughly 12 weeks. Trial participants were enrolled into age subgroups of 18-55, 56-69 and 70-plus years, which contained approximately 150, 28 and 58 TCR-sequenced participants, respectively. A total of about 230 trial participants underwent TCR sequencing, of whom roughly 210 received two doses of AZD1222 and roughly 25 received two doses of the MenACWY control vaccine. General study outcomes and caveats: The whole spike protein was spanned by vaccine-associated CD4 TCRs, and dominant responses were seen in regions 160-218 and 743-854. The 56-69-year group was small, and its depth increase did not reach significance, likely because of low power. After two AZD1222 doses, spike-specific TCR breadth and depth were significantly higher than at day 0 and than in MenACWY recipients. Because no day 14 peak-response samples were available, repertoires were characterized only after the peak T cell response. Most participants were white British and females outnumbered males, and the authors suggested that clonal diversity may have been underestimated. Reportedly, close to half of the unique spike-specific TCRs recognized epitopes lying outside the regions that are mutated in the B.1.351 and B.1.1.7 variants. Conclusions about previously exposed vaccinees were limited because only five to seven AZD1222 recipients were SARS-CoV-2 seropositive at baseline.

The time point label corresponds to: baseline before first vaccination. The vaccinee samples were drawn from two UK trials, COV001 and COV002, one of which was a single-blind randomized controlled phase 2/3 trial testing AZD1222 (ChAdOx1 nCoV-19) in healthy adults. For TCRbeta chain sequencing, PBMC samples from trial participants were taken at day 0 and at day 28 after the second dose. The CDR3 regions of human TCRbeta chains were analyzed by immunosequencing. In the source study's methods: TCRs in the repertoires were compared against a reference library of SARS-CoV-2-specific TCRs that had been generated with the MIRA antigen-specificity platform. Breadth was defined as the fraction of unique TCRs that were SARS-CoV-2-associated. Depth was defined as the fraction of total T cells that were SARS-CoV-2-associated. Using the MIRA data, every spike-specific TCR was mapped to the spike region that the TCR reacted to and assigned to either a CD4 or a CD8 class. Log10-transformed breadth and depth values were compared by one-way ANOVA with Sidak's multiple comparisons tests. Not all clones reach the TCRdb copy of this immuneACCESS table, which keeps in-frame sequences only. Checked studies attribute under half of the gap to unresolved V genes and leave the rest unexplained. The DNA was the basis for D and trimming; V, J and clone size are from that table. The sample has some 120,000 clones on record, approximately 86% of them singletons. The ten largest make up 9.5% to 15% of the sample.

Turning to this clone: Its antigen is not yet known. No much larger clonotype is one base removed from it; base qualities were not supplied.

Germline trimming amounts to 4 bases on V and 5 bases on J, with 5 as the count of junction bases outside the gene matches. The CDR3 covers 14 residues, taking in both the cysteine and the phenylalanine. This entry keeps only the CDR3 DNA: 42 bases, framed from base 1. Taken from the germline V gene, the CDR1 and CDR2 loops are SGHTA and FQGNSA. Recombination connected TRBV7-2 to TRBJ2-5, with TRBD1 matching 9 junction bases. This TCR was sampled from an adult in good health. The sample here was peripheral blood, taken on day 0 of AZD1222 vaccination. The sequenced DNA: TGTGCCAGCAGCTCCTACAGGGGGCGGGAGACCCAGTACTTC. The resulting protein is CASSSYRGRETQYF.